Here is one T cell receptor beta chain with its context. The target antigen is unknown. This specimen belongs to a study of cytomegalovirus exposure and HLA in healthy donors. Whole-study results and caveats: About 87% or about 30% of the time was how often most TCR beta V segments were productive, according to an earlier analysis. Three CMV-associated chains were confirmed in vitro to be specific for CMV antigens. Later work associated roughly 15,000 TCR beta sequences with HLA alleles at 0.05 false discovery rate. Cytomegalovirus status was reportedly diagnosed by the classifier with high specificity and sensitivity.

Vbeta (60) and Jbeta (13) primers were used in the PCR. TCRdb's copy holds only in-frame clones and misses some; the assay was immunoSEQ multiplex PCR. The sample comprises 200,000 to 250,000 clones, 60% to 80% of which are singletons, and less than 2% rests with the top ten. Germline CDR1 WSHSY, CDR2 SAAADI. CDR3 length: 17 amino acids. This sequence originates from a woman aged 25 to 39 in good health and CMV-seronegative. The sample was PBMCs. The rearrangement links TRBV10-2 to TRBJ1-5; 10 bases align to TRBD1. The CDR3 DNA is TGCGACGGGGCCATCATGACCGGGACAGGGGCTAGGGAGCCCCAGCATTTT. This codes for CDGAIMTGTGAREPQHF.